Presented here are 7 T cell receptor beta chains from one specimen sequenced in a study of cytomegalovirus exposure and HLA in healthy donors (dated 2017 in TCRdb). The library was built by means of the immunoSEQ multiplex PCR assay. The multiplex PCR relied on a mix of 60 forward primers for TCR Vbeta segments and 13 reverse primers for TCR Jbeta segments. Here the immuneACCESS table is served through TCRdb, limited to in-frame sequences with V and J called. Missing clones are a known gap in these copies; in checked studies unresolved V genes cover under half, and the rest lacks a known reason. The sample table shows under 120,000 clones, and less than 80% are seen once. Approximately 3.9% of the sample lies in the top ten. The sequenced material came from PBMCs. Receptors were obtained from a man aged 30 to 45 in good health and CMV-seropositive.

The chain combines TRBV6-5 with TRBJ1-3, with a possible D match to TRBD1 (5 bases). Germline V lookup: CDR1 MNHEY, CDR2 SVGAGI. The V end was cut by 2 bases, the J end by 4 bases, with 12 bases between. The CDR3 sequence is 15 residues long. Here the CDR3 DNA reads TGTGCCAGCAGTTACAGGGGAGGTGGAGGAAACACCATATATTTT. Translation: CASSYRGGGGNTIYF.

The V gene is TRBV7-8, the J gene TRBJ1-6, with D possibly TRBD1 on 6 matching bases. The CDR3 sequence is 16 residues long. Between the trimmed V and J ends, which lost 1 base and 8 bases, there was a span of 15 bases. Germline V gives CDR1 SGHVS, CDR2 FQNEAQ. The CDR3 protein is CASSLGGVQGDSPLHF. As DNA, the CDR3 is TGTGCCAGCAGCTTAGGCGGAGTACAGGGAGATTCACCCCTCCACTTT.

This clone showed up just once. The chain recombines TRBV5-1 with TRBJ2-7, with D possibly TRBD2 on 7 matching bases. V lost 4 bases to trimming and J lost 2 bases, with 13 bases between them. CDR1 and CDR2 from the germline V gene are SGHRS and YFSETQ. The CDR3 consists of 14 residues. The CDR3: CASSPGGSTYEQYF. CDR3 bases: TGCGCCAGCAGCCCGGGGGGCAGCACCTACGAGCAGTACTTC.

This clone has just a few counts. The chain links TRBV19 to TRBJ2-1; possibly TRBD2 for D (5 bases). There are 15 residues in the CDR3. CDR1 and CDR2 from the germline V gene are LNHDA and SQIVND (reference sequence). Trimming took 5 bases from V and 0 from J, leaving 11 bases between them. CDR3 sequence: CASSLPGSSYNEQFF. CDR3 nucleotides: TGTGCCAGTAGTCTCCCGGGGAGCTCCTACAATGAGCAGTTCTTC.

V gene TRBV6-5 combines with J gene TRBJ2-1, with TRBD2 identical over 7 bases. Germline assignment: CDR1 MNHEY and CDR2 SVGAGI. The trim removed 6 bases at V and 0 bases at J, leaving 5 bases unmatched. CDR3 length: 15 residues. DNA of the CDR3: TGTGCCAGCAGCTCACTAGCGAGCTCCTACAATGAGCAGTTCTTC. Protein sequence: CASSSLASSYNEQFF.

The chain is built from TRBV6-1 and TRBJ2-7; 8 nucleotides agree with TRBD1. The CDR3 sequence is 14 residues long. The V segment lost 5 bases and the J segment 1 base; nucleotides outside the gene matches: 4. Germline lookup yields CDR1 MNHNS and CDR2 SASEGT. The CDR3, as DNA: TGTGCCAGCAGTCAGACAGGGGCGTCCTACGAGCAGTACTTC. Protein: CASSQTGASYEQYF.

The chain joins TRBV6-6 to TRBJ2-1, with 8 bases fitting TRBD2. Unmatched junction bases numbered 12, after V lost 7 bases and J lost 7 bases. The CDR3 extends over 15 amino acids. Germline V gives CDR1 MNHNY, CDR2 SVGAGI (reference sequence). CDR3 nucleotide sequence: TGTGCCAGCAATACACTTCGCGGGGGGCCAAATGAGCAGTTCTTC. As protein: CASNTLRGGPNEQFF.